The 19 T cell receptor beta chains in this list originate from one sample, sequenced in a study of beta chain features in type 1 diabetes. Regarding the study as a whole: The study found moderately but significantly shorter TCRB CDR3s in all four CD4+ subsets of Type 1 diabetes patients.

What these receptors recognize is not known. Expressed TCRB transcripts were sequenced because the entire RNA isolate underwent reverse transcription. TCRdb keeps only in-frame clones here, not all; method: immunoSEQ multiplex PCR. The table records some 160,000 clones, roughly 10% of them present only once. The sample consisted of central memory CD4+ T cells from blood. Receptors originate from a woman in her twenties or thirties with type 1 diabetes.

This clone was found a few times. The rearrangement joins TRBV7-9 to TRBJ2-5, with D possibly TRBD1 on 5 matching bases. There are 13 residues in the CDR3. Germline CDR1 SEHNR, CDR2 FQNEAQ (reference sequence). V lost 4 bases and J lost 5, with 11 bases in between. The DNA of the CDR3 is TGTGCCAGCAGCTCGCAGGGTGGGGAGACCCAGTACTTC. Its protein product is CASSSQGGETQYF.

The gene calls are TRBV7-9 and TRBJ2-2; maybe TRBD2 (6 bases). The CDR3 extends over 16 amino acids. V was shortened by 2 bases and J by 4 bases, with 14 bases between the two germline ends. Germline-derived CDR1 and CDR2 are SEHNR and FQNEAQ (reference sequence). The CDR3 DNA follows: TGTGCCAGCAGCTTAAACGGGAGTCATCGCACCGGGGAGCTGTTTTTT. Translated: CASSLNGSHRTGELFF.

The V call is TRBV18, the J call TRBJ2-5, with 7 positions matching TRBD2. Germline V gene data show CDR1 as KGHSH and CDR2 as LQKENI. V was pared by 3 bases and J by 2 bases, with 12 bases of the junction left unmatched. The CDR3 is made up of 17 amino acids. CDR3 protein: CASSPGRIGGFQETQYF. The CDR3, as DNA: TGTGCCAGCTCACCCGGCAGGATCGGGGGGTTTCAAGAGACCCAGTACTTC.

This rearrangement joins TRBV5-1 to TRBJ1-1, with TRBD1 matching over 9 bases. Germline CDR1 and CDR2: SGHRS and YFSETQ. The CDR3 has 12 residues. With V trimmed by 4 bases and J by 8 bases, 3 bases remained unmatched. CDR3 coding DNA: TGCGCCAGCAGCCCGGACAGGGGCGAAGCTTTCTTT. This codes for CASSPDRGEAFF. Full variable domain (remainder filled in from reference TRBV5-1 and TRBJ1-1): KAGVTQTPRYLIKTRGQQVTLSCSPISGHRSVSWYQQTPGQGLQFLFEYFSETQRNKGNFPGRFSGRQFSNSRSEMNVSTLELGDSALYLCASSPDRGEAFFGQGTRLTVV.

The chain is built from TRBV5-1 and TRBJ2-3; 8 bases align to TRBD2. Germline CDR1 and CDR2: SGHRS and YFSETQ. The CDR3 length is 14 residues. Germline trimming cut 0 bases from V and 4 bases from J; bases unmatched to any gene: 1. The CDR3 DNA reads TGCGCCAGCAGCTTGGGCGGGAGGTCAGATACGCAGTATTTT. Translating it yields CASSLGGRSDTQYF.

This clone has a handful of counts. The rearrangement uses TRBV7-3 and TRBJ1-2; 8 nucleotides line up with TRBD1. The ends lost 5 bases at V and 6 bases at J; junction bases unmatched: 11. This CDR3 region has 15 residues. Germline CDR1 reads SGHTA; CDR2 reads FQGTGA. The CDR3 loop reads CASSASGGANNGYTF. The CDR3 nucleotides are TGTGCCAGCAGCGCCTCAGGGGGCGCGAATAATGGCTACACCTTC.

This clone was observed a handful of times. This chain links TRBV2 with TRBJ2-1; 10 bases line up with TRBD1. The CDR3 contains 16 residues. With V trimmed by 2 bases and J by 8 bases, 9 bases remained unmatched. Germline V lookup: CDR1 SNHLY, CDR2 FYNNEI. This CDR3 is CASSEPGQGGRDEQFF. The CDR3 region has the DNA TGTGCCAGCAGTGAACCAGGACAGGGGGGGAGAGATGAGCAGTTCTTC. The variable domain in full, with the rest retrieved from reference TRBV2 and TRBJ2-1, is EPEVTQTPSHQVTQMGQEVILRCVPISNHLYFYWYRQILGQKVEFLVSFYNNEISEKSEIFDDQFSVERPDGSNFTLKIRSTKLEDSAMYFCASSEPGQGGRDEQFFGPGTRLTVL.

V is TRBV5-1 and J is TRBJ2-1, with TRBD2 as a possible D gene (5 bases). Trimming cost V 0 bases and J 8 bases, with 9 bases left between them. This CDR3 contains 13 residues. Germline CDR1 and CDR2: SGHRS and YFSETQ. The CDR3 DNA is TGCGCCAGCAGCTTGGCAGAGGGTCATGAGCAGTTCTTC. This sequence encodes CASSLAEGHEQFF.

This clone was counted a few times. The J gene is TRBJ2-6, the V gene TRBV30; possibly TRBD1 for D (5 bases). The V gene's germline CDR1 is GTSNPN and CDR2 SVGIG (reference sequence). This CDR3 is built from 16 residues. V was trimmed by 1 base and J by 1 base, leaving 11 bases between them. The CDR3 is CAWSDEAGSGANVLTF. The CDR3 nucleotides read TGTGCCTGGAGTGATGAGGCAGGGTCTGGGGCCAACGTCCTGACTTTC. Based on the CDR3 plus reference TRBV30 and TRBJ2-6, the full variable domain is SQTIHQWPATLVQPVGSPLSLECTVEGTSNPNLYWYRQAAGRGLQLLFYSVGIGQISSEVPQNLSASRPQDRQFILSSKKLLLSDSGFYLCAWSDEAGSGANVLTFGAGSRLTVL.

This chain joins TRBV29-1 and TRBJ1-2; D is uncertain. V was trimmed by 3 bases and J by 2 bases, leaving 10 bases between them. CDR1 and CDR2 (germline): SQVTM, ANQGSEA. This CDR3 has 13 residues. CDR3 sequence reads: CSVDDTRNYGYTF. The CDR3 DNA reads TGCAGCGTTGATGATACCCGGAACTATGGCTACACCTTC.

In its sample, this clone was seen a few times. The V call is TRBV21-1, the J call TRBJ1-1; the D call of TRBD1 is as the table states it, not checked on the DNA. TRBV21-1 counts as a pseudogene. This CDR3 has 15 residues. As DNA, the CDR3 is TGTGCCAGCAGCAAAACGAGGGGGCCCGACACTGAAGCTTTCTTT. This sequence encodes CASSKTRGPDTEAFF.

J is TRBJ2-1 and V is TRBV9; D might be TRBD2 (5 bases). The length of the CDR3 is 17 residues. Per the germline V gene, CDR1 is SGDLS and CDR2 is YYNGEE. V was trimmed by 4 bases and J by 0 bases, leaving 17 bases between them. This CDR3 reads CASSPSASAGSYNEQFF. The CDR3, as DNA: TGTGCCAGCAGCCCCTCGGCCTCGGCGGGCTCCTACAATGAGCAGTTCTTC.

This clone appeared a few times. The chain combines TRBV10-2 with TRBJ1-6, with D maybe TRBD1 (5 bases). V dropped 5 bases and J dropped 8 bases, with 16 bases sitting between them. This CDR3 is built from 15 residues. Germline V gene data show CDR1 as WSHSY and CDR2 as SAAADI. The CDR3: CASSSFRGSDSPLHF. In nucleotides, the CDR3 is TGCGCCAGCAGTTCATTTAGGGGTTCAGATTCACCCCTCCACTTT.

This chain joins TRBV27 and TRBJ2-7, with D hard to call. V lost 5 bases, J lost 5 bases, and 16 bases lay in between. The length of the CDR3 is 14 residues. Germline CDR1 MNHEY, CDR2 SMNVEV (reference sequence). The CDR3 is CASSIHGSRNEQYF. As DNA, the CDR3 is TGTGCCAGCAGTATTCACGGGTCACGGAACGAGCAGTACTTC.

This clone was observed a few times. In DNA, the CDR3 is TGTGCCACCTACCGGACAGGGGGGGGCGAGCAGTACTTC. It encodes CATYRTGGGEQYF. The chain is built from TRBV28 and TRBJ2-7, with 10 bases aligning to TRBD1. The germline V gene has CDR1 MDHEN and CDR2 SYDVKM. Trimming cost V 10 bases and J 6 bases; bases outside gene matches: 9. The CDR3 length is 13 residues.

The chain carries TRBV29-1 and TRBJ2-3, with TRBD2 identical over 12 bases. The CDR3 consists of 14 residues. CDR1 and CDR2 (germline): SQVTM, ANQGSEA. Unmatched junction bases numbered 4, after V lost 4 bases and J lost 5 bases. CDR3 sequence (DNA): TGCAGCGTTGGGAGACTAGCGGGAGAAGATACGCAGTATTTT. This translates into CSVGRLAGEDTQYF.

This sequence joins TRBV30 and TRBJ2-2; D is unclear. The CDR3 sequence is 13 residues long. The germline gives CDR1 GTSNPN, CDR2 SVGIG (reference sequence). V was trimmed by 3 bases and J by 5 bases, leaving 10 bases between them. The chain's CDR3 is CAWSAYGTGELFF. The CDR3 region has the DNA TGTGCCTGGAGCGCCTACGGGACCGGGGAGCTGTTTTTT. Using reference TRBV30 and TRBJ2-2 for the parts outside the CDR3, the full variable domain is SQTIHQWPATLVQPVGSPLSLECTVEGTSNPNLYWYRQAAGRGLQLLFYSVGIGQISSEVPQNLSASRPQDRQFILSSKKLLLSDSGFYLCAWSAYGTGELFFGEGSRLTVL.

This rearrangement joins TRBV30 to TRBJ1-2; TRBD1 is a possible D gene (6 bases). Germline V gene data show CDR1 as GTSNPN and CDR2 as SVGIG (reference sequence). V was clipped by 7 bases and J by 8 bases, with 20 bases between them. This CDR3 contains 13 residues. The CDR3 reads CAYTGTSLRGYTF. CDR3 nucleotide sequence: TGTGCCTATACCGGGACATCGCTGCGAGGCTACACCTTC.

This clone was counted only a few times. V is TRBV5-1 and J is TRBJ1-2; TRBD1 aligns across 9 bases. J was trimmed by 7 bases and V by 4 bases; bases with no gene match: 14. The CDR3 is 16 residues long. Germline V gives CDR1 SGHRS, CDR2 YFSETQ. CDR3 loop: CASSGTPGQGTAGYTF. The CDR3 region has the DNA TGCGCCAGCAGCGGAACACCGGGACAGGGAACGGCTGGCTACACCTTC.